The 25 T cell receptor beta chains presented below share a single source sample, sequenced in a study of B cell selection in AIRE deficiency. Produced via immunoSEQ multiplex PCR; TCRdb's table is partial and in-frame only. This table has 20,000 to 30,000 clones, around 97% appearing once. The sorted conventional CD4 T cells were gated as CD4+CD127+. Sequenced sample: conventional CD4+ T cells sorted from PBMCs. All receptors come from a human donor with AIRE deficiency.

The rearrangement joins TRBV11-1 to TRBJ1-1; a weak D match, TRBD1 (5 bases). Trimming left V 2 bases short and J 6 bases short, with 7 bases between. The CDR3 sequence is 12 residues long. CDR1 is SGHAT, CDR2 FQDESV, per germline (reference sequence). CDR3 loop: CASSLRGAEAFF. The CDR3 DNA reads as TGTGCCAGCAGCTTAAGAGGGGCTGAAGCTTTCTTT.

The chain joins TRBV7-6 to TRBJ2-5, with D hard to call. This CDR3 is 14 amino acids long. CDR1 SGHVS and CDR2 FNYEAQ come from the germline V gene. Trimming pared 1 base from V and 5 bases from J, leaving 11 bases between. This CDR3 is CASSLGVDGETQYF. The CDR3 region has the DNA TGTGCCAGCAGCTTAGGGGTGGACGGGGAGACCCAGTACTTC.

The V and J genes are TRBV6-5 and TRBJ2-5; D remains unclear. V shed 5 bases and J shed 7 bases, with 8 bases lying between them. The CDR3 has 11 amino acids. Germline assignment: CDR1 MNHEY and CDR2 SVGAGI. CDR3 loop: CASSQPGTQYF. DNA of the CDR3: TGTGCCAGCAGTCAACCGGGGACCCAGTACTTC.

This chain uses TRBV7-3 with TRBJ2-1; 9 positions match TRBD2. The CDR3 loop spans 15 amino acids. V shed 5 bases and J 6 bases; nucleotides not matched to a gene: 8. CDR1 is SGHTA, CDR2 FQGTGA, per germline. The CDR3 region has the DNA TGTGCCAGCAGCCCAACCGGGACTAGCATCAATGAGCAGTTCTTC. It translates to CASSPTGTSINEQFF.

The chain recombines TRBV5-1 with TRBJ1-1; 8 bases line up with TRBD1. This CDR3 has 14 residues. Germline V gene sequence: CDR1 SGHRS, CDR2 YFSETQ. The V gene end was trimmed by 4 bases and the J gene end by 8 bases; junction bases not matched to a gene: 10. The CDR3 spells CASSNETGVREAFF. The CDR3 bases are TGCGCCAGCAGCAACGAGACAGGGGTGAGAGAAGCTTTCTTT.

The chain carries TRBV28 and TRBJ2-7, with D perhaps TRBD1 or TRBD2 (6 bases each). V lost 6 bases, J lost 6 bases, and 15 bases lay in between. The CDR3 has 13 residues. Germline CDR1 is MDHEN and CDR2 is SYDVKM. CDR3 nucleotides: TGTGCCAGCAGACCATCAGGGGAGGTCGAGCAGTACTTC. It specifies CASRPSGEVEQYF.

This clone was seen just once. The chain employs TRBV7-3 and TRBJ2-3, with 7 bases aligning to TRBD1. The CDR3 spans 15 residues. After removal of 8 bases from V and 5 bases from J, the junction contained 13 bases not matched to a gene. Germline V gene data show CDR1 as SGHTA and CDR2 as FQGTGA. In DNA form, the CDR3 reads TGTGCCAGCGCCACAAACAGGGGAAGGGGAGATACGCAGTATTTT. Translation: CASATNRGRGDTQYF.

There are a few counts of this clone. This chain connects TRBV19 to TRBJ2-2; D remains unclear. CDR3 length: 15 residues. Trimming cost V 1 base and J 2 bases, with 8 bases left between them. The germline V gene encodes CDR1 LNHDA and CDR2 SQIVND (reference sequence). CDR3 DNA: TGTGCCAGTAGTATAGTCCCCGGTAACACCGGGGAGCTGTTTTTT. Protein sequence: CASSIVPGNTGELFF. The full variable domain, with the rest looked up from reference TRBV19 and TRBJ2-2, is DGGITQSPKYLFRKEGQNVTLSCEQNLNHDAMYWYRQDPGQGLRLIYYSQIVNDFQKGDIAEGYSVSREKKESFPLTVTSAQKNPTAFYLCASSIVPGNTGELFFGEGSRLTVL.

The J gene is TRBJ1-2, the V gene TRBV5-5; tentatively, D is TRBD1 (5 bases). V shed 1 base and J shed 5 bases, with 15 bases lying between them. The CDR3 spans 15 residues. The germline V gene has CDR1 SGHKS and CDR2 YYEKEE (reference sequence). The CDR3 DNA reads TGTGCCAGCAGCTTGCAGGGCGACATATTATATGGCTACACCTTC. Translation gives CASSLQGDILYGYTF.

This clone was counted between two and nine times. This sequence joins TRBV5-1 and TRBJ1-2, with TRBD1 identical over 8 bases. Germline V gene sequence: CDR1 SGHRS, CDR2 YFSETQ. V trimming: 0 bases; J trimming: 5 bases; junction bases outside the gene matches: 6. This CDR3 contains 15 residues. The CDR3 loop reads CASSLAPDREYGYTF. CDR3 coding DNA: TGCGCCAGCAGCTTGGCTCCGGACAGGGAGTATGGCTACACCTTC.

V usage is TRBV15 and J usage is TRBJ1-2; no firm D call. Trimming removed 1 base from V and 5 bases from J, with 14 bases in between. CDR1 is LNHNV and CDR2 is YYDKDF in the germline V gene (reference sequence). The CDR3 covers 15 residues. Here the CDR3 DNA reads TGTGCCACCAGCAGAGGACGAGAGAGAGGGTATGGCTACACCTTC. Translating gives CATSRGRERGYGYTF.

CDR3 in DNA: TGTGCCAGCAGTTTGCTGACCCCGGTCCGTAGCTATGGCTACACCTTC. Its translation: CASSLLTPVRSYGYTF. V usage is TRBV28 and J usage is TRBJ1-2; D remains unclear. V gave up 3 bases and J gave up 4 bases, with 18 bases separating them. Germline-derived CDR1 and CDR2 are MDHEN and SYDVKM. The CDR3 is 16 amino acids.

V usage is TRBV19 and J usage is TRBJ2-7; TRBD1 agrees at 9 bases. Germline assignment: CDR1 LNHDA and CDR2 SQIVND (reference sequence). This CDR3 has 15 amino acids. J lost 1 base, V lost 3 bases, and 4 bases had no gene match. The CDR3 DNA reads TGTGCCAGTAGTATTCCCGGACAGGGGTCCTACGAGCAGTACTTC. It yields the protein CASSIPGQGSYEQYF.

V and J are TRBV11-2 and TRBJ2-5; 8 bases align to TRBD1. Trimming cost V 5 bases and J 7 bases; bases outside gene matches: 12. Germline V gene data show CDR1 as SGHAT and CDR2 as FQNNGV. The CDR3 is 15 amino acids. The CDR3 loop is CASSPGQGHVGTQYF. In DNA, the CDR3 is TGTGCCAGCAGCCCCGGACAGGGTCACGTTGGGACCCAGTACTTC.

CDR3 loop: CASSPPLADRDIDTQYF. The CDR3 DNA sequence: TGCGCCAGCAGCCCCCCGCTAGCGGACAGGGACATCGATACGCAGTATTTT. V and J are TRBV5-1 and TRBJ2-3, with a tentative D call TRBD1 (8 bases). Germline CDR1 SGHRS, CDR2 YFSETQ. Trimming stripped 4 bases from V and 6 bases from J, with 24 bases between. The CDR3 runs 17 residues.

The J gene is TRBJ2-7, the V gene TRBV6-5; 7 nucleotides match TRBD1. With 4 bases clipped from V and 2 bases from J, the junction kept 8 bases outside the gene matches. Germline V CDR1 and CDR2: MNHEY, SVGAGI. The length of the CDR3 is 15 residues. For the CDR3, the DNA is TGTGCCAGCAGTTTCCCGGGACAGCCTGCCTACGAGCAGTACTTC. Protein: CASSFPGQPAYEQYF.

This clone appeared a few times. This sequence joins TRBV6-5 and TRBJ2-7, with TRBD2 matching 10 bases. V shed 6 bases, J shed 7 bases, and the junction held 6 bases outside the gene matches. Germline loops: CDR1 MNHEY, CDR2 SVGAGI. This CDR3 spans 13 amino acids. The CDR3: CASSTGLAREQYF. CDR3 coding DNA: TGTGCCAGCAGCACGGGACTAGCGCGGGAGCAGTACTTC.

The chain is built from TRBV18 and TRBJ1-4, with 9 bases fitting TRBD1. This CDR3 comprises 15 residues. CDR1 and CDR2 (germline): KGHSH, LQKENI. The V gene end was trimmed by 3 bases and the J gene end by 5 bases; junction bases not matched to a gene: 4. The CDR3 reads CASSPSGTGNEKLFF. The CDR3 region has the DNA TGTGCCAGCTCACCGTCCGGGACAGGGAATGAAAAACTGTTTTTT.

The gene calls are TRBV7-6 and TRBJ1-3; maybe TRBD1 (6 bases). CDR1 SGHVS and CDR2 FNYEAQ come from the germline V gene. The CDR3 sequence is 20 residues long. With 4 bases removed from V and 0 bases from J, the gap between germline ends came to 25 bases. CDR3 bases: TGTGCCAGCAGCTCTACCTTTAAGGGGGACGTCTTTCTCTCTGGAAACACCATATATTTT. Its translation is CASSSTFKGDVFLSGNTIYF.

J is TRBJ1-6 and V is TRBV10-3; D not resolved. Trimming pared 10 bases from V and 8 bases from J, leaving 15 bases between. Looked up from germline, CDR1 is ENHRY and CDR2 is SYGVKD. This CDR3 contains 13 residues. Here the CDR3 reads CATHKDVDSPLHF. Here the CDR3 DNA reads TGTGCCACGCACAAGGATGTCGATTCACCCCTCCACTTT.

The chain has TRBV25-1 and TRBJ2-7; D uncertain. V shed 8 bases and J shed 4 bases, with 9 bases lying between them. The CDR3 covers 11 residues. Germline V lookup: CDR1 MGHDK, CDR2 SYGVNS. CDR3 residues: CASQTLYEQYF. Written as DNA, the CDR3 is TGTGCCAGCCAGACCCTTTACGAGCAGTACTTC.

The CDR3 DNA reads TGTGCCAGCAGTCAGGGTCTCTGGGCCAAAAACATTCAGTACTTC. It is translated as CASSQGLWAKNIQYF. The J gene is TRBJ2-4, the V gene TRBV27; D is possibly TRBD1 (5 bases). The CDR3 contains 15 residues. Germline CDR1 is MNHEY and CDR2 is SMNVEV (reference sequence). Deletions cut 5 bases from V and 1 base from J, with 12 bases between.

The genes are TRBV19 and TRBJ1-5; 7 bases align to TRBD1. The V and J ends lost 8 bases and 3 bases, in that order; junction bases with no gene match: 10. This CDR3 spans 15 amino acids. CDR1 is LNHDA and CDR2 is SQIVND in the germline V gene (reference sequence). DNA of the CDR3: TGTGCCAGTCTCCCCCGGGACAGATACAATCAGCCCCAGCATTTT. Its translation: CASLPRDRYNQPQHF.

V usage is TRBV7-2 and J usage is TRBJ2-1; 15 nucleotides align to TRBD2. The ends lost 5 bases at V and 9 bases at J; junction bases unmatched: 8. CDR3 length: 16 residues. Germline V CDR1 and CDR2: SGHTA, FQGNSA. For the CDR3, the DNA is TGTGCCAGCAGCCAACAGCCGGGACTAGCGGGAGGTGAGCAGTTCTTC. It is translated as CASSQQPGLAGGEQFF.

In DNA, the CDR3 is TGCAGCGTTGAAGGAGGAGGAGGGGCTCGTAGCTACACCTTC. Translation: CSVEGGGGARSYTF. The chain carries TRBV29-1 and TRBJ1-2; a weak D match, TRBD1 (5 bases). Deletions cut 1 base from V and 9 bases from J, with 18 bases between. The CDR3 totals 14 residues. Germline V lookup: CDR1 SQVTM, CDR2 ANQGSEA.